This T cell receptor (beta chain) is from a study of T-cell reconstitution after alpha-beta-depleted transplantation in children. As it was prepared, the TCRbeta library received unique molecular identifiers. One entry per CDR3 protein, called by TCRdb with MiXCR from the PCR reads. Of about 230,000 distinct CDR3 sequences detected, 11% appear once; the ten largest clones hold about 30%. This CDR3 has 16 amino acids. Trimming left V 0 bases short and J 6 bases short, with 20 bases between. Germline V gene data show CDR1 as DFQATT and CDR2 as SNEGSKA (reference sequence). This receptor was taken from a child younger than two with acute myeloid leukemia, due to receive a stem cell transplant. This rearrangement joins TRBV20-1 to TRBJ1-2; no reliable D call. Specimen: PBMCs, collected before TCRalphabeta/CD19-depleted stem cell transplant. Written as DNA, the CDR3 is TGCAGTGCTAGAGATCATGTAACCCTTAAAACCCATGGCTACACCTTC. Residues: CSARDHVTLKTHGYTF.